Listed below are T cell receptor beta chains from one sample, sequenced in a study of shared clonotypes between healthy human individuals. The data were produced by immunoSEQ multiplex PCR, yet TCRdb's version contains in-frame clones alone and is incomplete. The data show around 1.9 million clones, 93% seen once. Sequences were obtained from naive CD8+ T cells from PBMCs. Receptors originate from a man aged 18 to 29 in good health. Some clones in this sample may be carry-over from other donors' samples. Each CDR3 is given with its conserved first and last residue. D genes are given only for firm matches. Size tells how often a clone was seen (once, few, many) or the class of an expanded clone, and some rows leave it out.

cdr3_aa	cdr3_nt	clone_size	cdr3_length	v_call	j_call	d_call
CASSVGLGQGRTQYF	TGTGCCAGCAGCGTAGGGCTTGGACAGGGGAGGACCCAGTACTTC	once	15	TRBV9	TRBJ2-5	TRBD1
CASTPSLRNTIYF	TGTGCCAGCACCCCTAGCCTTCGTAACACCATATATTTT	.	13	TRBV28	TRBJ1-3	.
CASSWDRETGELFF	TGTGCCAGCAGTTGGGACAGGGAAACCGGGGAGCTGTTTTTT	.	14	TRBV28	TRBJ2-2	TRBD1
CASSLETGFTEAFF	TGTGCCAGCAGCTTAGAAACAGGGTTCACTGAAGCTTTCTTT	.	14	TRBV7-9	TRBJ1-1	.
CASSLAGATDTQYF	TGTGCCAGCAGTTTAGCCGGGGCCACAGATACGCAGTATTTT	.	14	TRBV27	TRBJ2-3	.
CASSVAAGGSYEQYF	TGTGCCAGCAGCGTAGCCGCGGGAGGCTCCTACGAGCAGTACTTC	.	15	TRBV9	TRBJ2-7	TRBD2
CASSPDRGAYNEQFF	TGTGCCAGCAGCCCGGACAGGGGTGCCTACAATGAGCAGTTCTTC	.	15	TRBV5-6	TRBJ2-1	TRBD1
CASSHPSGLAEYEQYF	TGTGCCAGCAGCCACCCATCGGGACTAGCAGAATACGAGCAGTACTTC	.	16	TRBV13	TRBJ2-7	TRBD2
CASSLDGGEVDEQFF	TGTGCCAGCAGCTTAGATGGGGGCGAGGTCGATGAGCAGTTCTTC	.	15	TRBV11-2	TRBJ2-1	.
CASSAREVGPEAFF	TGTGCCAGCAGCGCCCGGGAAGTGGGGCCTGAAGCTTTCTTT	.	14	TRBV5-8	TRBJ1-1	.
CASSLQGLTYEQYF	TGTGCCAGCAGCTTACAAGGGTTAACCTACGAGCAGTACTTC	.	14	TRBV7-8	TRBJ2-7	.
CATSRDGGSVYNEQFF	TGTGCCACCAGCAGAGATGGCGGGAGCGTTTACAATGAGCAGTTCTTC	.	16	TRBV15	TRBJ2-1	TRBD2
CASRHPGTSTDTQYF	TGTGCCAGTAGGCACCCCGGGACTTCCACAGATACGCAGTATTTT	once	15	TRBV19	TRBJ2-3	.
CASSETSGSDNEQFF	TGTGCCAGCAGTGAAACAAGCGGGAGTGACAATGAGCAGTTCTTC	.	15	TRBV25-1	TRBJ2-1	TRBD2
CASGRTEETQYF	TGTGCCAGCGGACGGACCGAAGAGACCCAGTACTTC	.	12	TRBV7-9	TRBJ2-5	.
CASSLTSGGGWPDTQYF	TGCGCCAGCAGCTTGACTAGCGGGGGAGGGTGGCCAGATACGCAGTATTTT	.	17	TRBV5-1	TRBJ2-3	TRBD2
CASTPGAGGSYEQYF	TGTGCCAGTACCCCTGGGGCAGGGGGCTCCTACGAGCAGTACTTC	once	15	TRBV2	TRBJ2-7	TRBD1
CASSIRTGSYEQYF	TGTGCCAGCAGTATTCGGACAGGGTCTTACGAGCAGTACTTC	once	14	TRBV6-5	TRBJ2-7	TRBD1
CASSLGLAGLYNEQFF	TGCGCCAGCAGCTTGGGGCTAGCGGGATTATACAATGAGCAGTTCTTC	.	16	TRBV5-1	TRBJ2-1	TRBD2
CASSEHGGEQYF	TGTGCCAGCAGTGAACATGGGGGCGAGCAGTACTTC	.	12	TRBV6-1	TRBJ2-7	.
CASTEWGSGQYF	TGTGCCAGCACTGAGTGGGGAAGTGGGCAGTATTTT	.	12	TRBV28	TRBJ2-3	.
CASSWTGGFEPQHF	TGTGCCAGCAGCTGGACAGGGGGCTTTGAGCCCCAGCATTTT	.	14	TRBV16	TRBJ1-5	TRBD1
CATRGDMGQGMNTEAFF	TGTGCCACCAGGGGGGATATGGGACAGGGGATGAACACTGAAGCTTTCTTT	.	17	TRBV15	TRBJ1-1	TRBD1
CASSQDQVSYEQYF	TGCGCCAGCAGCCAAGATCAGGTCTCCTACGAGCAGTACTTC	.	14	TRBV4-1	TRBJ2-7	.
CASLTTGHREEYGYTF	TGTGCCAGCTTAACGACGGGACATAGAGAGGAATATGGCTACACCTTC	.	16	TRBV7-9	TRBJ1-2	.
CASSPRQGNTEAFF	TGTGCCAGCAGCCCTCGACAGGGGAACACTGAAGCTTTCTTT	few	14	TRBV9	TRBJ1-1	TRBD1
CATSRGGGLGETQYF	TGTGCCACCAGCAGAGGAGGGGGATTGGGGGAGACCCAGTACTTC	.	15	TRBV15	TRBJ2-5	.
CASSLGIAGPLQNTQYF	TGCGCCAGCAGCTTGGGTATTGCAGGACCCCTACAAAATACGCAGTATTTT	.	17	TRBV5-1	TRBJ2-3	.
CASSPGQGSYNEQFF	TGCGCCAGCAGCCCGGGACAGGGGAGCTACAATGAGCAGTTCTTC	.	15	TRBV4-1	TRBJ2-1	TRBD1
CASSLFPPNTEAFF	TGCGCCAGCAGCTTGTTCCCCCCGAACACTGAAGCTTTCTTT	.	14	TRBV5-1	TRBJ1-1	.